This TCR beta chain was profiled in a study of blood T cells in healthy people across ages. The CDR3 length is 16 residues. Germline CDR1 is SEHNR and CDR2 is FQNEAQ (reference sequence). Primers used in a second PCR of about 6 to 12 cycles were a sample-barcoded 5' primer and a J-beta primer mix. In TCRdb, the 5' RACE reads were re-called with MiXCR into one record per CDR3 protein. The sample records around 1,500,000 distinct CDR3 sequences, 28% being singletons. Total RNA extraction produced at least 5.5 micrograms (per sample) for the study. The sample taken for sequencing was blood. The rearrangement joins TRBV7-9 to TRBJ2-1; no clear D. Near its end, the DNA agrees better with TRBJ2-7, so the J call may be wrong. The TCR was taken from a woman aged 25-40 years in good health. DNA for the CDR3: TGTGCCAGCGGCCCCGTCGACCTGAGCTCCTACAATGAGCAGTACTTC. This sequence encodes CASGPVDLSSYNEQYF.